Listed here is a single T cell receptor beta chain. The data derive from a study of CD8 T cells in Susac syndrome. Germline V CDR1 and CDR2: LGHDT, YNNKEL (reference sequence). CDR3 length equals 16 residues. Trimming took 2 bases from V and 4 from J, leaving 14 bases between them. RNA amounts of about 0.5 to 1 ug underwent reverse transcription with random hexamers. TCRdb independently ran MiXCR on the immunoSEQ multiplex PCR reads; one entry per CDR3 protein. In the table there are 150,000 to 200,000 distinct CDR3 sequences, roughly 92% of which are singletons. Sample: CD4+ T cells from PBMCs. The gene calls are TRBV3-1 and TRBJ1-4, with D perhaps matching TRBD1 (6 bases). This receptor was taken from a human donor with multiple sclerosis. CDR3 coding DNA: TGTGCCAGCAGCCAACGAACAGGGTTTGGTAATGAAAAACTGTTTTTT. Translating it yields CASSQRTGFGNEKLFF. The entire variable domain, with the rest obtained from reference TRBV3-1 and TRBJ1-4, is as follows: DTAVSQTPKYLVTQMGNDKSIKCEQNLGHDTMYWYKQDSKKFLKIMFSYNNKELIINETVPNRFSPKSPDKAHLNLHINSLELGDSAVYFCASSQRTGFGNEKLFFGSGTQLSVL.